This T cell receptor beta chain came from a study of human T cells and chemical hapten exposure. In its sample, this clonotype was seen a few times. Unique molecular identifiers were linked by the library to individual cDNA molecules. Original processing methods: Samples contained a median of 95,638 TCRs, with a range of roughly 23,224 to 700,000. TCRdb used MiXCR to reprocess the 5' RACE reads, holding one entry per CDR3 protein. It is TCRdb's table, rather than the study itself, that gives the V and J calls and clone size. The sample has over 95,000 distinct CDR3 sequences, around a fifth seen once; the top ten hold around 2.8%. Trimming left V 3 bases short and J 5 bases short, with 6 bases between. The germline gives CDR1 KGHDR, CDR2 SFDVKD. The CDR3 has 13 amino acids. Researchers extracted total RNA from unfractionated whole blood.

The chain uses TRBV24-1 and TRBJ2-2; D not resolved. This receptor was taken from a human donor in good health. The CDR3 region is CATSDPGTGELFF. The DNA for the CDR3 is TGTGCCACCAGTGATCCAGGAACCGGGGAGCTGTTTTTT.